A single T cell receptor (beta chain) is shown here with its context. These data originate in a study of blood T cell repertoires in COVID-19. About the study: Acute and convalescent COVID-19 samples came from the United States, Italy and Spain.

Germline CDR1 and CDR2: SGHRS and YFSETQ. This CDR3 region has 15 residues. The V end was cut by 1 base, the J end by 2 bases, with 9 bases between. Sequencing used immunoSEQ multiplex PCR; TCRdb keeps in-frame clones, though not all of them. The data hold 410,000 or so clones, with about 91% observed a single time. The chain has TRBV5-1 and TRBJ1-4; no definite D call. The TCR originated in a woman in her 40s with COVID-19, enrolled during active disease. Specimen: peripheral blood. CDR3 protein: CASSLMGTTNEKLFF. The CDR3 bases are TGCGCCAGCAGCTTGATGGGCACGACTAATGAAAAACTGTTTTTT.